These 21 T cell receptor beta chains came from one sample sequenced in a study of cytomegalovirus exposure and HLA in healthy donors. Primers: 60 Vbeta forward and 13 Jbeta reverse. Sequencing was performed with immunoSEQ multiplex PCR; in TCRdb, only in-frame clones are kept and a portion is missing. There are roughly 180,000 clones in the sample; 84% occur only once, and around 0.25% lies in the top ten. The material sequenced was PBMCs. The receptors originated from a boy younger than 18 in good health and CMV-seronegative.

This rearrangement joins TRBV5-4 to TRBJ2-3; 12 bases are shared with TRBD2. Unmatched junction bases numbered 6, after V lost 2 bases and J lost 5 bases. The CDR3 consists of 16 residues. Germline V lookup: CDR1 SGHNT, CDR2 YYREEE (reference sequence). The DNA for the CDR3 is TGTGCCAGCAGCTTCGGACTAGCGGGGTTGAAAGATACGCAGTATTTT. Encoded protein: CASSFGLAGLKDTQYF.

The V call is TRBV29-1, the J call TRBJ2-3; D perhaps matches TRBD2 (6 bases). This CDR3 spans 14 amino acids. Germline CDR1 SQVTM, CDR2 ANQGSEA. With 6 bases removed from V and 5 bases from J, the gap between germline ends came to 18 bases. Here the CDR3 DNA reads TGCAGCGTCCGGGACCCCAAGGAGGGAGATACGCAGTATTTT. Protein: CSVRDPKEGDTQYF.

The rearrangement links TRBV5-6 to TRBJ1-2; no firm D call. This CDR3 spans 14 amino acids. CDR1 and CDR2 from the germline V gene are SGHDT and YYEEEE. V was clipped by 3 bases and J by 0 bases, with 9 bases between them. CDR3 loop: CASSSSGANYGYTF. In nucleotides, the CDR3 is TGTGCCAGCAGCTCCAGCGGAGCTAACTATGGCTACACCTTC.

This chain uses TRBV6-6 with TRBJ2-7; D is ambiguous. CDR1 MNHNY and CDR2 SVGAGI come from the germline V gene (reference sequence). The V gene lost 0 bases and the J gene lost 5 bases, with 5 bases spanning the gap. The CDR3 length is 12 residues. CDR3 sequence: CASSYSIDEQYF. CDR3 sequence (DNA): TGTGCCAGCAGTTACTCAATCGACGAGCAGTACTTC.

V gene TRBV10-3 combines with J gene TRBJ2-3, with TRBD2 identical over 11 bases. Losses at the gene ends were 6 bases for V and 1 base for J; bases not matched to a gene: 15. CDR1 and CDR2 from the germline V gene are ENHRY and SYGVKD. The CDR3 spans 19 residues. CDR3 loop: CAISDQLSGRASGTDTQYF. For the CDR3, the DNA is TGTGCCATCAGCGACCAACTTAGCGGGAGGGCCTCTGGCACAGATACGCAGTATTTT.

The CDR3 sequence: CASSPLAADNEQFF. In DNA, the CDR3 is TGTGCCAGCAGCCCACTAGCGGCGGACAATGAGCAGTTCTTC. V gene TRBV9 combines with J gene TRBJ2-1; 8 bases are shared with TRBD2. This CDR3 is 14 amino acids long. Per the germline V gene, CDR1 is SGDLS and CDR2 is YYNGEE. The junction had 5 bases not matched to a gene; V was cut back by 4 bases and J by 5 bases.

The genes are TRBV5-1 and TRBJ1-5, with no clear D. The CDR3 runs to 15 residues. V was clipped by 0 bases and J by 5 bases, with 12 bases between them. Per the germline V gene, CDR1 is SGHRS and CDR2 is YFSETQ. The CDR3 loop is CASSLGAGSYQPQHF. CDR3 bases: TGCGCCAGCAGCTTGGGTGCGGGATCATATCAGCCCCAGCATTTT.

This clone occurred once. The chain recombines TRBV5-1 with TRBJ2-7, with 7 bases identical to TRBD1. V dropped 1 base and J dropped 5; count of bases not matched to a gene: 6. The CDR3 spans 14 residues. Germline assignment: CDR1 SGHRS and CDR2 YFSETQ. In nucleotides, the CDR3 is TGCGCCAGCAGCTTGACCGGGACAGATAACGAGCAGTACTTC. Translated, it gives CASSLTGTDNEQYF.

The V call is TRBV19, the J call TRBJ1-1; 7 nucleotides agree with TRBD1. The CDR3 extends over 13 amino acids. The germline V gene has CDR1 LNHDA and CDR2 SQIVND (reference sequence). With V trimmed by 5 bases and J by 6 bases, 6 bases remained unmatched. CDR3: CASSFLTGAEAFF. In DNA form, the CDR3 reads TGTGCCAGTAGTTTCCTAACAGGGGCTGAAGCTTTCTTT.

This clone showed up just once. The rearrangement joins TRBV2 to TRBJ1-2, with TRBD1 identical over 10 bases. The CDR3 contains 15 residues. V shed 4 bases and J 4 bases; nucleotides not matched to a gene: 6. Germline assignment: CDR1 SNHLY and CDR2 FYNNEI. The DNA for the CDR3 is TGTGCCAGCAGTGTCGCGACAGGGGGCACCTATGGCTACACCTTC. Amino acid sequence: CASSVATGGTYGYTF.

This clone was seen more than once but under ten times. The chain recombines TRBV19 with TRBJ2-2; D might be TRBD1 (5 bases). This CDR3 has 12 residues. Germline lookup yields CDR1 LNHDA and CDR2 SQIVND (reference sequence). V was shortened by 6 bases and J by 6 bases, with 8 bases between the two germline ends. The CDR3 is CASSRVPGELFF. CDR3 nucleotide sequence: TGTGCCAGTAGCAGGGTTCCCGGGGAGCTGTTTTTT.

This rearrangement joins TRBV9 to TRBJ1-1, with a weak D call TRBD1 (5 bases). CDR1 and CDR2 from the germline V gene are SGDLS and YYNGEE. Trimming left V 0 bases short and J 5 bases short, with 11 bases between. This CDR3 comprises 14 residues. CDR3 in DNA: TGTGCCAGCAGCGTAGGGGGCGCGGGGACTGAAGCTTTCTTT. Amino acid sequence: CASSVGGAGTEAFF.

The rearrangement links TRBV2 to TRBJ1-2, with 7 bases fitting TRBD1. With 5 bases clipped from V and 8 bases from J, the junction kept 26 bases outside the gene matches. Germline-derived CDR1 and CDR2 are SNHLY and FYNNEI. This CDR3 has 19 residues. The DNA for the CDR3 is TGTGCCAGCAGTTACCTACCCCATTCCGAAACCCGGGACAGATTGGGCTACACCTTC. This gives the protein CASSYLPHSETRDRLGYTF.

The rearrangement uses TRBV19 and TRBJ2-2, with D perhaps matching TRBD1 (6 bases). V lost 5 bases and J 0 bases, leaving 10 bases between the germline ends. CDR1 is LNHDA, CDR2 SQIVND, per germline (reference sequence). The CDR3 is made up of 15 amino acids. The chain's CDR3 is CASSYRTANTGELFF. CDR3 nucleotides: TGTGCCAGTAGTTACCGGACAGCGAACACCGGGGAGCTGTTTTTT.

V gene TRBV5-1 combines with J gene TRBJ1-6, with TRBD1 matching over 7 bases. Germline assignment: CDR1 SGHRS and CDR2 YFSETQ. CDR3 length: 16 amino acids. V was pared by 0 bases and J by 16 bases, with 16 bases of the junction left unmatched. CDR3 nucleotide sequence: TGCGCCAGCAGCTTGGAAGGGTCGGCTTTGGCGGGACAGCTCCACTTT. The encoded protein is CASSLEGSALAGQLHF.

CDR3 nucleotides: TGTGCAAGTCGCTTACCAACTTACAGTCCGGGACAGGGAGTCCCCGGGGAGCTGTTTTTT. It is translated as CASRLPTYSPGQGVPGELFF. The V gene is TRBV12-2, the J gene TRBJ2-2; the table names TRBD1, a call not compared with the DNA. TRBV12-2 is a documented pseudogene. The CDR3 loop spans 20 amino acids.

V gene TRBV6-6 combines with J gene TRBJ2-5; 10 positions agree with TRBD1. The CDR3 runs to 15 residues. V shed 5 bases and J 5 bases; nucleotides not matched to a gene: 8. The germline V gene encodes CDR1 MNHNY and CDR2 SVGAGI (reference sequence). CDR3 in amino acids: CASSSGQGGPETQYF. The CDR3 region has the DNA TGTGCCAGCAGTAGCGGACAGGGGGGTCCGGAGACCCAGTACTTC.

This sequence joins TRBV5-4 and TRBJ2-7; D may be TRBD2 (5 bases). Per the germline V gene, CDR1 is SGHNT and CDR2 is YYREEE (reference sequence). This CDR3 contains 17 residues. The ends were cut back, 3 bases at V and 3 bases at J, with 22 bases in the middle. DNA for the CDR3: TGTGCCAGCAGCTCGGGTGTAGACGGCAGAGGAGGCTACGAGCAGTACTTC. Encoded protein: CASSSGVDGRGGYEQYF.

The chain carries TRBV28 and TRBJ1-2; D gene unclear. CDR3 size: 15 residues. Germline-derived CDR1 and CDR2 are MDHEN and SYDVKM. V lost 3 bases to trimming and J lost 5 bases, with 16 bases between them. CDR3 protein: CASSFSLPGRYGYTF. The CDR3 nucleotides read TGTGCCAGCAGTTTCTCCCTCCCTGGGAGGTATGGCTACACCTTC.

The rearrangement joins TRBV7-2 to TRBJ1-4; D might be TRBD1 (5 bases). V was trimmed by 2 bases and J by 1 base, leaving 8 bases between them. This CDR3 spans 15 amino acids. The germline gives CDR1 SGHTA, CDR2 FQGNSA. The CDR3 nucleotides are TGTGCCAGCAGCTTATCTAGGGGAACTAATGAAAAACTGTTTTTT. Translated: CASSLSRGTNEKLFF. Variable domain in full (rest from reference TRBV7-2 and TRBJ1-4): GAGVSQSPSNKVTEKGKDVELRCDPISGHTALYWYRQSLGQGLEFLIYFQGNSAPDKSGLPSDRFSAERTGGSVSTLTIQRTQQEDSAVYLCASSLSRGTNEKLFFGSGTQLSVL.

This chain joins TRBV2 and TRBJ2-1; 8 nucleotides agree with TRBD2. This CDR3 comprises 15 residues. Trimming removed 6 bases from V and 4 bases from J; junction bases left unmatched: 8. Germline V gene sequence: CDR1 SNHLY, CDR2 FYNNEI. DNA of the CDR3: TGTGCCAGCAGAACAGCGGGGGCCCTATACAATGAGCAGTTCTTC. Its protein is CASRTAGALYNEQFF. Based on the CDR3 plus reference TRBV2 and TRBJ2-1, the full variable domain is EPEVTQTPSHQVTQMGQEVILRCVPISNHLYFYWYRQILGQKVEFLVSFYNNEISEKSEIFDDQFSVERPDGSNFTLKIRSTKLEDSAMYFCASRTAGALYNEQFFGPGTRLTVL.